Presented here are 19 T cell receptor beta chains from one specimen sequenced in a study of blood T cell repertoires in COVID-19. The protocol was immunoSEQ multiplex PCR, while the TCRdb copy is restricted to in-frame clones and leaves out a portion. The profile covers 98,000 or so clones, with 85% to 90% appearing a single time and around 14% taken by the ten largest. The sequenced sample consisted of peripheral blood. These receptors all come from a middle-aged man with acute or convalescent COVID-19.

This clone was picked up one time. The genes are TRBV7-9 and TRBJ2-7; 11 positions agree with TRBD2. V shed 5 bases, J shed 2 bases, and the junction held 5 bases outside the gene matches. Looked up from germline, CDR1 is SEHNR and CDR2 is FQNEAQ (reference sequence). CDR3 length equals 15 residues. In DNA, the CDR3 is TGTGCCAGCAGCCCACTAGCGGGAGATGCCTACGAGCAGTACTTC. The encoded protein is CASSPLAGDAYEQYF.

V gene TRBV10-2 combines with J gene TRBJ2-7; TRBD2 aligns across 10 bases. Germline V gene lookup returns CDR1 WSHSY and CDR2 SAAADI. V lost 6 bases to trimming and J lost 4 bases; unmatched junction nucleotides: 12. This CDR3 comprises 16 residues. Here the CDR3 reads CASRASGSRSRYEQYF. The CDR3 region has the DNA TGCGCCAGCAGGGCTAGCGGGAGTCGTTCTCGGTACGAGCAGTACTTC.

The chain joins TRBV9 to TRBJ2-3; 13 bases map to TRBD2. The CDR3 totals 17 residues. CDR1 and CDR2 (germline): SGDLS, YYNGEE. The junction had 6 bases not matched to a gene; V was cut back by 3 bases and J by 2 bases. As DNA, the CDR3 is TGTGCCAGCAGCGCCCTGGGACTAGCGGGAAACACAGATACGCAGTATTTT. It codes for CASSALGLAGNTDTQYF.

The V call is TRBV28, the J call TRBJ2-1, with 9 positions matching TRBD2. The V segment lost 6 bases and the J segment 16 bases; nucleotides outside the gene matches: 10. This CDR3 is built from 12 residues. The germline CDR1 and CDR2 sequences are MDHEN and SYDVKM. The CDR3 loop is CASRALAGGFFF. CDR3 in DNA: TGTGCCAGCAGAGCTCTGGCGGGAGGGTTTTTCTTC.

The CDR3 nucleotides are TGTGCCAGCAGCTTAGCGCGCGGGAGGTACAATGAGCAGTTCTTC. It is translated as CASSLARGRYNEQFF. The chain joins TRBV7-2 to TRBJ2-1, with 8 bases matching TRBD2. Germline V gives CDR1 SGHTA, CDR2 FQGNSA. The V gene end was trimmed by 0 bases and the J gene end by 4 bases; junction bases not matched to a gene: 2. This CDR3 is built from 15 residues.

The CDR3 is CATSGASGVLSTDTQYF. The CDR3 region has the DNA TGTGCCACCAGTGGTGCTAGCGGGGTCCTCAGCACAGATACGCAGTATTTT. V is TRBV24-1 and J is TRBJ2-3; 9 bases match TRBD2. The CDR3 runs 17 residues. CDR1 is KGHDR, CDR2 SFDVKD, per germline. The ends lost 5 bases at V and 0 bases at J; junction bases unmatched: 8.

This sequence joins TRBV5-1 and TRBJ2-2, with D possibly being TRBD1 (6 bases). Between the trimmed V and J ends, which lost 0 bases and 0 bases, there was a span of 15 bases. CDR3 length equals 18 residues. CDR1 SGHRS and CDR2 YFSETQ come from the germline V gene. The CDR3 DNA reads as TGCGCCAGCAGCTTGGGGCAGGGGATAGTCGCGAACACCGGGGAGCTGTTTTTT. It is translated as CASSLGQGIVANTGELFF.

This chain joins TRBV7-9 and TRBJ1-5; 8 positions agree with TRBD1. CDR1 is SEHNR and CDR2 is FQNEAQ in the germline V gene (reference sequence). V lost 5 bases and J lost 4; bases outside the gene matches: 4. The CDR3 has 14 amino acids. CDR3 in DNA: TGTGCCAGCAGCGCAGGGGGCTGGAATCAGCCCCAGCATTTT. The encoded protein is CASSAGGWNQPQHF.

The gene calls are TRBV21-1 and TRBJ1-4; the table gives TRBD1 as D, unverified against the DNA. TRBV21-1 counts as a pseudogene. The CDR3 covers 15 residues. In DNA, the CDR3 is TGTGCCAGCAGCACAAATGGGACAGCTAATGAAAAACTGTTTTTT. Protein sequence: CASSTNGTANEKLFF.

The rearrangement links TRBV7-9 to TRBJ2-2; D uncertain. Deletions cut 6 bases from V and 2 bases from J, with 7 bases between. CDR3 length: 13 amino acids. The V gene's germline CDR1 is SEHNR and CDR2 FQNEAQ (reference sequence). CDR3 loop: CASRSPNTGELFF. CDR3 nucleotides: TGTGCCAGCAGATCCCCTAACACCGGGGAGCTGTTTTTT.

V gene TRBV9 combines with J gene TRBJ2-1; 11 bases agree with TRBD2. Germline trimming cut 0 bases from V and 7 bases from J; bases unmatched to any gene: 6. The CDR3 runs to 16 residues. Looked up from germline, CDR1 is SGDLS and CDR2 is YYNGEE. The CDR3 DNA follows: TGTGCCAGCAGCGTAGTGAGGCTAGCGGGAGGTAATGAGCAGTTCTTC. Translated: CASSVVRLAGGNEQFF.

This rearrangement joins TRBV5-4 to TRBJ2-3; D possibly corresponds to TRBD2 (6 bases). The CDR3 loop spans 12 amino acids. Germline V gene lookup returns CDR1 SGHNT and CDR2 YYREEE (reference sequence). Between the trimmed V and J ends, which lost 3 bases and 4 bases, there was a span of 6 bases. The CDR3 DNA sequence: TGTGCCAGCAGCTCGGGGGCAGATACGCAGTATTTT. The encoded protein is CASSSGADTQYF.

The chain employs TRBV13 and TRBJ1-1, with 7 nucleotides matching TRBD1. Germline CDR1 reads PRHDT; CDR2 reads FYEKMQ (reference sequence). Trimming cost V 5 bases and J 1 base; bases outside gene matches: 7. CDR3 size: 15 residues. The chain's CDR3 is CASSGAGTANTEAFF. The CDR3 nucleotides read TGTGCCAGCAGCGGAGCCGGGACAGCGAACACTGAAGCTTTCTTT. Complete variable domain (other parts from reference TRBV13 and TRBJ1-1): AAGVIQSPRHLIKEKRETATLKCYPIPRHDTVYWYQQGPGQDPQFLISFYEKMQSDKGSIPDRFSAQQFSDYHSELNMSSLELGDSALYFCASSGAGTANTEAFFGQGTRLTVV.

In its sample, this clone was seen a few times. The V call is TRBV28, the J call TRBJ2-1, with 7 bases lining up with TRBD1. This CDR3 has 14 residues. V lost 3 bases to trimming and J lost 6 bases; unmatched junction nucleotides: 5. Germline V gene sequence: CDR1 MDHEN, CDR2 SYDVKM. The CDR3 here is CASSFLTGANEQFF. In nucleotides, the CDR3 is TGTGCCAGCAGTTTCCTCACAGGGGCCAATGAGCAGTTCTTC.

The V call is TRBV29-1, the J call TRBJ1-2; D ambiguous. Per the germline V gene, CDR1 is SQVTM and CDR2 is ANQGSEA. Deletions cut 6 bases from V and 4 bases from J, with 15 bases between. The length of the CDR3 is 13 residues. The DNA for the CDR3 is TGCAGCGTCCGAGGATCGATGAGCTATGGCTACACCTTC. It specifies CSVRGSMSYGYTF.

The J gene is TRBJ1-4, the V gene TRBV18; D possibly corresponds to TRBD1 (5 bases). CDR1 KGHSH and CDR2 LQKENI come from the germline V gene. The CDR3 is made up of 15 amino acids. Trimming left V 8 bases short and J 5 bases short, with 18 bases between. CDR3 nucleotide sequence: TGTGCCAGCCGACCGCCGCGGGGCCGGAATGAAAAACTGTTTTTT. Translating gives CASRPPRGRNEKLFF.

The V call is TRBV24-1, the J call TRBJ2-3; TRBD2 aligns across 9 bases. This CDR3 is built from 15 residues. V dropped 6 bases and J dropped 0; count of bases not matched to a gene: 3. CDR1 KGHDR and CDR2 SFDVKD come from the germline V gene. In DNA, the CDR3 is TGTGCCACCAGTCCGCTAGCGGGAAGCACAGATACGCAGTATTTT. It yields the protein CATSPLAGSTDTQYF.

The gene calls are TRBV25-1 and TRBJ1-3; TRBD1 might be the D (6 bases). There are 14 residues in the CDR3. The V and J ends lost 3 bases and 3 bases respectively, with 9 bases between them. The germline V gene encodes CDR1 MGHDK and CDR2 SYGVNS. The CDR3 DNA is TGTGCCAGCAGTGATACAGGGCGTGGAAACACCATATATTTT. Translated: CASSDTGRGNTIYF.

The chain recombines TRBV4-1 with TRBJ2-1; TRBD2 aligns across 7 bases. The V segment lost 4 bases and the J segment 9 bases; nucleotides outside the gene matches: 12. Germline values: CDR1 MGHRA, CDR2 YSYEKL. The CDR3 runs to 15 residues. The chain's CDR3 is CASSRPSRGVGEQFF. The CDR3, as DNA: TGCGCCAGCAGCCGCCCTTCCCGGGGGGTGGGTGAGCAGTTCTTC.